Included here is one TCR beta chain sequence, with context. Data came from immunoSEQ multiplex PCR; TCRdb stores just in-frame clones and leaves some out. Of about 250,000 clones listed, about 87% were seen once; the top ten hold about 3.1%. These data belong to a study of blood T cell repertoires in COVID-19. This CDR3 is built from 18 residues. V was clipped by 2 bases and J by 3 bases; unmatched bases: 8. CDR1 and CDR2 from the germline V gene are KGHDR and SFDVKD. Participant age was about 18 to 95 years, and participants resided in roughly 24 US areas. The chain combines TRBV24-1 with TRBJ2-3, with 12 nucleotides matching TRBD2. The sequenced sample was PBMCs or T cells enriched from blood (not recorded which). This clonotype originated in a woman between 35 and 50 years old who had been exposed to COVID-19. In DNA, the CDR3 is TGTGCCACCAGTGATTCTATCAGACTAGCGGGAGTGACAGATACGCAGTATTTT. Protein product: CATSDSIRLAGVTDTQYF.